This T cell receptor beta chain was observed in a study of cytomegalovirus exposure and HLA in healthy donors. Study background: Within an early data release were around 80 million unique TCRs drawn from HLA-typed donors. Study outcomes and limitations: When analyzed later, a missense DCLRE1C variant was found to be linked to TCR beta V- and J-gene trimming.

A word on this clone: Its target is unknown.

Amplification used 60 Vbeta primers and 13 Jbeta primers. The protocol was immunoSEQ multiplex PCR, while the TCRdb copy is restricted to in-frame clones and leaves out a portion. In the table there are 120,000 to 150,000 clones, 78% of which are singletons. The material sequenced was PBMCs. The receptor's source is a male donor in good health and CMV-seronegative.

CDR3 in DNA: TGCAGCGTTGAAGAGGGCGGACAGTATCCCAACACTGAAGCTTTCTTT. Translated, it gives CSVEEGGQYPNTEAFF. The V call is TRBV29-1, the J call TRBJ1-1; the D gene is possibly TRBD1 (6 bases). V shed 0 bases and J shed 2 bases, with 16 bases lying between them. The CDR3 is 16 amino acids. Germline V gene lookup returns CDR1 SQVTM and CDR2 ANQGSEA.